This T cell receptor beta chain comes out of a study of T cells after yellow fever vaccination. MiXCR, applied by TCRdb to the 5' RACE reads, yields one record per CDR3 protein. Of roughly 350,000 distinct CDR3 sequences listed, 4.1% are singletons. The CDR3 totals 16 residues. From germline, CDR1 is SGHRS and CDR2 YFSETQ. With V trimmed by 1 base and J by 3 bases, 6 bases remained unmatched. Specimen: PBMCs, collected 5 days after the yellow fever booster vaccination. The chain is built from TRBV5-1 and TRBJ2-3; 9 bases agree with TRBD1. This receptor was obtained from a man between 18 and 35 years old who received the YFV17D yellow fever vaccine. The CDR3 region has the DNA TGCGCCAGCAGCTTGTTAGGGACAGGGCGGACAGATACGCAGTATTTT. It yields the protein CASSLLGTGRTDTQYF.